The clone carrying this T cell receptor (beta chain) was recorded only once. This entry is derived from a study of cytomegalovirus exposure and HLA in healthy donors. Germline CDR1 reads SGHVS; CDR2 reads FNYEAQ. Trimming removed 4 bases at V and 2 bases at J, with 11 bases between. The CDR3 has 15 amino acids. PCR amplification relied on 60 Vbeta primers (plus 13 Jbeta primers). In the authors' workflow: Roughly 11 million shared chains were among the approximately 80 million unique TCR beta chains that a later analysis counted. Some clones are missing from TCRdb's copy, which holds only in-frame ones; the method was immunoSEQ multiplex PCR. The DNA was the basis for D and trimming; V, J and clone size are from that table. The profile shows around 130,000 clones, roughly 77% of them singletons.

This receptor was obtained from a middle-aged man in good health and CMV-seronegative. The rearrangement uses TRBV7-6 and TRBJ1-4, with TRBD1 as a possible D gene (6 bases). The source material was PBMCs. The CDR3 spells CASSYNRDTNEKLFF. In DNA, the CDR3 is TGTGCCAGCAGCTATAACAGGGATACTAATGAAAAACTGTTTTTT.